The clone carrying this T cell receptor (beta chain) was counted ten times or more. MiXCR, run by TCRdb on the 5' RACE reads, gives a single entry per CDR3 protein. The repertoire includes 1,500 to 2,000 distinct CDR3 sequences, 12% of them detected once, and roughly 13% sits in the top ten. The CDR3 contains 14 residues. The ends were cut back, 1 base at V and 3 bases at J, with 7 bases in the middle. Germline lookup yields CDR1 MNHNS and CDR2 SASEGT. The data derive from a study of spatial heterogeneity in lung cancer. Described time point: sample taken at primary tumor resection. The donor population consisted of roughly 70 patients with untreated, early-stage non-small cell lung cancer. Sequencing covered unsorted whole RNA taken from tumor, nontumor lung or frozen PBMC.

Sample: normal lung tissue next to the tumor, taken at surgery. The V gene is TRBV6-1, the J gene TRBJ1-5, with D unclear. The clonotype was recovered from a female donor with early-stage non-small cell lung cancer. The CDR3: CASSEGLVNQPQHF. The CDR3 DNA sequence: TGTGCCAGCAGTGAAGGACTGGTCAATCAGCCCCAGCATTTT.